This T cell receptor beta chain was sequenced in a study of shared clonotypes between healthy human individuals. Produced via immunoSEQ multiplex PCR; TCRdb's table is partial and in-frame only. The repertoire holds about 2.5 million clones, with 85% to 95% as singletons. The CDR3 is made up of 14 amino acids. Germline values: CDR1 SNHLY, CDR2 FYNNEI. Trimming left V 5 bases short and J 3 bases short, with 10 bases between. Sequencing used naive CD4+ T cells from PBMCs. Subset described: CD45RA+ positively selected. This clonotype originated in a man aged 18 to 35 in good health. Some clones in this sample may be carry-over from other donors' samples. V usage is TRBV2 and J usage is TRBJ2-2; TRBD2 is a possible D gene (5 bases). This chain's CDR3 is CASSPTSYTGELFF. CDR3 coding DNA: TGTGCCAGCAGTCCCACTAGTTACACCGGGGAGCTGTTTTTT.